The source of this TCR beta chain is a study of regulatory T cells in long-lasting Graves disease. The time point was: newly diagnosed GD, antithyroid drugs for less than 3 months. The TCR library used RNA extracted from PBMCs. HTBI primers from iRepertoire and Arm-PCR of CDR3 regions yielded the TCR beta libraries. One entry per CDR3 protein results from TCRdb running MiXCR on the multiplex PCR reads. The sample includes more than 400,000 distinct CDR3 sequences, about 17% of them seen just once. The CDR3 has 15 residues. V dropped 6 bases and J dropped 9; count of bases not matched to a gene: 12. Germline V lookup: CDR1 MNHNS, CDR2 SASEGT. This sample also appeared in a second study, on T cells in Graves' hyperthyroidism and ophthalmopathy.

The specimen comprised peripheral blood mononuclear cells (PBMCs), sampled at new diagnosis, from a patient treated with antithyroid drugs. The rearrangement uses TRBV6-1 and TRBJ1-5; 9 bases agree with TRBD1. This TCR derives from a woman in her 30s with Graves disease. CDR3 coding DNA: TGTGCCAGCAGCGAGATAGGGACAGGGTATGGGCCCCAGCATTTT. Translation gives CASSEIGTGYGPQHF.